This T cell receptor beta chain emerged from a study of shared clonotypes between healthy human individuals. Method: immunoSEQ multiplex PCR; TCRdb's copy keeps in-frame clones and lacks some. The sample includes some 2,500,000 clones, around 92% of them seen just once. In its sample, this clone was seen once. CDR3 size: 16 residues. From germline, CDR1 is SGHRS and CDR2 YFSETQ. Trimming removed 0 bases from V and 6 bases from J; junction bases left unmatched: 10. The sequenced material came from naive CD4+ T cells from PBMCs. Subset of the sample: CD45RA+ positively selected. The sequence derives from a man between 18 and 29 years old in good health. Some clones in this sample may be carry-over from other donors' samples. The chain joins TRBV5-1 to TRBJ1-2; the match to TRBD1 covers 8 bases. The DNA of the CDR3 is TGCGCCAGCAGCTTGGAGGCAGGGGGCTTTTCAGATGGCTACACCTTC. Residues: CASSLEAGGFSDGYTF.